This T cell receptor beta chain was recorded in a study of breast tumors, draining lymph nodes, adjacent tissues. Study-wide findings and caveats: Tumor repertoires ranked between lymph nodes and nontumor tissue in diversity, with V and J gene preferences.

Samples came from axillary lymph nodes draining the breast cancer. Looked up from germline, CDR1 is DFQATT and CDR2 is SNEGSKA (reference sequence). The CDR3 totals 14 residues. The V segment lost 1 base and the J segment 18 bases; nucleotides outside the gene matches: 13. Notes on this clonotype: The antigen is not known.

TCRdb reprocessed the multiplex PCR reads via MiXCR and lists one record per CDR3 protein. The table records 150,000 to 200,000 distinct CDR3 sequences, about 34% of them present only once. The source of this sequence is a female donor with breast cancer. Some clones in this sample may be carry-over from other donors' samples. The sequenced sample consisted of axillary lymph node tissue. This chain links TRBV20-1 with TRBJ2-6; 9 bases match TRBD1. The CDR3 loop reads CSARGTGEPYEQTF. The CDR3 DNA is TGCAGTGCTAGAGGGACAGGGGAACCCTACGAGCAGACTTTC.